What follows describes a single T cell receptor beta chain. The protocol was immunoSEQ multiplex PCR, while the TCRdb copy is restricted to in-frame clones and leaves out a portion. The sample includes about 30,000 clones, approximately 91% of them seen just once. The entry originates in a study of T cell changes during pregnancy in multiple sclerosis. The CDR3 length is 16 residues. V trimming: 1 base; J trimming: 9 bases; junction bases outside the gene matches: 11. Germline values: CDR1 SNHLY, CDR2 FYNNEI. This chain uses TRBV2 with TRBJ2-1; 8 bases agree with TRBD1. The sample here was peripheral blood, taken in the second trimester of pregnancy. The receptor's source is a female donor in good health, enrolled as a control in a pregnancy study. The CDR3 nucleotides read TGTGCCAGCAGTGAAGGGACAGGGAGGTCGTATAGTGAGCAGTTCTTC. Its protein product is CASSEGTGRSYSEQFF. The whole variable domain, filled in from reference TRBV2 and TRBJ2-1, reads EPEVTQTPSHQVTQMGQEVILRCVPISNHLYFYWYRQILGQKVEFLVSFYNNEISEKSEIFDDQFSVERPDGSNFTLKIRSTKLEDSAMYFCASSEGTGRSYSEQFFGPGTRLTVL.